These 5 T cell receptor beta chains were sequenced from one sample in a study of T cell responses to AZD1222 COVID-19 vaccine. Profiling relied on immunoSEQ multiplex PCR, and the TCRdb table lists in-frame clones only, not all of them. The sample shows more than 85,000 clones, around 93% of them seen only once. The sample here was peripheral blood, taken on day 0 of AZD1222 vaccination. The receptors here all came from an adult in good health.

A few counts support this clone. This chain connects TRBV5-1 to TRBJ1-5; the D gene is possibly TRBD1 (5 bases). Trimming pared 0 bases from V and 4 bases from J, leaving 11 bases between. Germline assignment: CDR1 SGHRS and CDR2 YFSETQ. There are 15 residues in the CDR3. CDR3 residues: CASSLGGNPNQPQHF. The CDR3 bases are TGCGCCAGCAGCTTGGGGGGGAATCCGAATCAGCCCCAGCATTTT. The variable domain in full, with the rest retrieved from reference TRBV5-1 and TRBJ1-5, is KAGVTQTPRYLIKTRGQQVTLSCSPISGHRSVSWYQQTPGQGLQFLFEYFSETQRNKGNFPGRFSGRQFSNSRSEMNVSTLELGDSALYLCASSLGGNPNQPQHFGDGTRLSIL.

The chain combines TRBV7-2 with TRBJ2-7, with D unresolved. Trimming cost V 1 base and J 1 base, with 11 bases left between them. The CDR3 loop spans 15 amino acids. Per the germline V gene, CDR1 is SGHTA and CDR2 is FQGNSA. The CDR3 spells CASSLGRVGSYEQYF. The CDR3 DNA reads as TGTGCCAGCAGCTTAGGCCGGGTTGGATCCTACGAGCAGTACTTC.

V is TRBV27 and J is TRBJ1-3; D is undetermined. V gave up 4 bases and J gave up 2 bases, with 0 bases separating them. The CDR3 spans 11 residues. Germline values: CDR1 MNHEY, CDR2 SMNVEV (reference sequence). This CDR3 reads CASSSGNTIYF. In DNA form, the CDR3 reads TGTGCCAGCAGTTCTGGAAACACCATATATTTT.

This clone was seen a single time. The rearrangement joins TRBV6-4 to TRBJ2-7; 8 bases fit TRBD2. CDR3 length: 16 residues. CDR1 MRHNA and CDR2 SNTAGT come from the germline V gene. The ends lost 2 bases at V and 2 bases at J; junction bases unmatched: 8. In nucleotides, the CDR3 is TGTGCCAGCAGTGACCACCGAGCGGGAGTTCCCTACGAGCAGTACTTC. The encoded protein is CASSDHRAGVPYEQYF.

This chain links TRBV30 with TRBJ1-6; 10 bases match TRBD1. V was clipped by 0 bases and J by 8 bases; unmatched bases: 4. This CDR3 has 15 residues. CDR1 and CDR2 from the germline V gene are GTSNPN and SVGIG (reference sequence). CDR3 residues: CAWSVLGTGDSPLHF. The CDR3 bases are TGTGCCTGGAGTGTACTCGGGACAGGGGATTCACCCCTCCACTTT.